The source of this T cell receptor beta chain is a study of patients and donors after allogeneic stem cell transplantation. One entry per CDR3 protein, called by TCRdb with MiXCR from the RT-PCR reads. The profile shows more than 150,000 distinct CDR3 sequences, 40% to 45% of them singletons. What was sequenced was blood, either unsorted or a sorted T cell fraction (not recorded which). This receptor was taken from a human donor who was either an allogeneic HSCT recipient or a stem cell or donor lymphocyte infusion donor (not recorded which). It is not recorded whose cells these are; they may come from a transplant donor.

This CDR3 is CASSQDGGTSYEQYF. The CDR3 DNA sequence: TGCGCCAGCAGCCAAGATGGGGGGACTAGCTACGAGCAGTACTTC. V and J are TRBV4-1 and TRBJ2-7; 8 nucleotides match TRBD2. Germline V gene sequence: CDR1 MGHRA, CDR2 YSYEKL. The V and J ends lost 0 bases and 3 bases, in that order; junction bases with no gene match: 4. This CDR3 is built from 15 residues.